This paragraph covers one T cell receptor beta chain sequence. Its antigen is unidentified. Vbeta (60) and Jbeta (13) primers were used in the PCR. TCRdb's table, derived via immunoSEQ multiplex PCR, lists solely in-frame clones and lacks some. Of 110,000 to 150,000 clones listed, 75% are singletons. V was clipped by 1 base and J by 3 bases, with 6 bases between them. Germline V CDR1 and CDR2: MNHNS, SASEGT. The CDR3 runs 13 residues. This record belongs to a study of cytomegalovirus exposure and HLA in healthy donors. Study information: The early release's HLA-typed donors yielded tens of millions of unique TCRs. General study results and limits: Rare TCR sequences predominated, though certain public TCRs were found in many donors.

The chain is built from TRBV6-1 and TRBJ1-2, with D unclear. Material for sequencing was PBMCs. The clonotype was recovered from a man between 25 and 39 years old in good health and CMV-seronegative. CDR3 sequence: CASSEGQDYGYTF. The CDR3 nucleotides read TGTGCCAGCAGTGAAGGGCAGGACTATGGCTACACCTTC.